This TCR beta chain came from a study of T cells in Graves' hyperthyroidism and ophthalmopathy. Broader study findings: With a median lead of roughly 6.2 months before onset, the model predicted ophthalmopathy. Most thyroid clonotypes expanded above 0.001 were also detected in blood.

Only a few counts were recorded for this clonotype. Its target is not known. The CDR3 is 13 amino acids. The germline gives CDR1 KGHDR, CDR2 SFDVKD. Between the trimmed V and J ends, which lost 5 bases and 1 base, there was a span of 7 bases. TCR beta CDR3 regions were amplified from RNA. TCR CDR3 underwent first-round RT-PCR with the HTBI primer set. TCRdb reanalysed the multiplex PCR reads using MiXCR and keeps one entry per CDR3 protein. The sample carries about 500,000 distinct CDR3 sequences, roughly 16% recorded once. On the basis of clinical symptoms, serum thyroxine and TRAb, thyroid ultrasound and orbital computed tomography, diagnoses were made.

Material for sequencing was blood. The clonotype originates from a woman in her 30s with Graves' ophthalmopathy. The chain has TRBV24-1 and TRBJ2-5; D not resolved. The CDR3 nucleotides are TGTGCCACCAGTGCACAGCCCCAAGAGACCCAGTACTTC. Its protein product is CATSAQPQETQYF.